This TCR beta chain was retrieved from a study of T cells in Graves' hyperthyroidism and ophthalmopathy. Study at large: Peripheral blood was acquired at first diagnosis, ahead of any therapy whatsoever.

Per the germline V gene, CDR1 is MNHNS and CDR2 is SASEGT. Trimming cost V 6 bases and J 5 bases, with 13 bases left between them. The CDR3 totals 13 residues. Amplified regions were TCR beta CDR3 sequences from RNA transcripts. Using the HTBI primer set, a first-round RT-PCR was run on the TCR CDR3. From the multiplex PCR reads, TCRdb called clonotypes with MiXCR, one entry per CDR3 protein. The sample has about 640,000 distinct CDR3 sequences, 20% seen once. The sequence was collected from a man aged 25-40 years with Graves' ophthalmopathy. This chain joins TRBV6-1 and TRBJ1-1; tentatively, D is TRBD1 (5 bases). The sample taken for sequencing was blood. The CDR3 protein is CASRPGRGTEAFF. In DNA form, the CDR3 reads TGTGCCAGCAGGCCAGGGAGAGGGACTGAAGCTTTCTTT.